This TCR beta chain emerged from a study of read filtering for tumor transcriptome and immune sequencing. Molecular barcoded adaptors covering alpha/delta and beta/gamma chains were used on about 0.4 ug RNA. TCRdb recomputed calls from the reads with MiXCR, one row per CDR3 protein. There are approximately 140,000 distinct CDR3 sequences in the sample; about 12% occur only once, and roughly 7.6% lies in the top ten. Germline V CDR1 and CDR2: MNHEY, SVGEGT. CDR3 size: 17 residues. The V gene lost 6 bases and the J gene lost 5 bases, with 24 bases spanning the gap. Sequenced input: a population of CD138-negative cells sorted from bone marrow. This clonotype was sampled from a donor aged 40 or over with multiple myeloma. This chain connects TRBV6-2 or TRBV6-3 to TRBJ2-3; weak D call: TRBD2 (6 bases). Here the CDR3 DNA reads TGTGCCAGCAGACATCCTAGACTAGGCGGGATCCTAGATACGCAGTATTTT. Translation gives CASRHPRLGGILDTQYF.